This T cell receptor beta chain was documented in a study of T cells in Graves' hyperthyroidism and ophthalmopathy. The sample holds many counts of this clonotype. What it binds is not known. Germline CDR1 and CDR2: LNHDA and SQIVND (reference sequence). The CDR3 contains 13 residues. V lost 3 bases to trimming and J lost 2 bases, with 7 bases between them. The study, taken as a whole, reports: Ophthalmopathy was identified by the model a median 6.5 months ahead of onset. Blood also showed most of the thyroid clonotypes that were expanded above 0.001.

RNA transcripts served as the template for amplifying TCR beta CDR3 regions. The HTBI primer set drove a first-round RT-PCR of the TCR CDR3. TCRdb reprocessed the multiplex PCR reads with MiXCR, giving one entry per CDR3 protein. The sample lists 550,000 to 700,000 distinct CDR3 sequences, roughly 50% occurring once. Any patient presenting with uncontrolled infection, other autoimmune disease, pregnancy or lactation was left out. The TCR originated in an adult woman with Graves' disease, either hyperthyroidism or ophthalmopathy (not recorded which). The chain recombines TRBV19 with TRBJ1-1; the D is unclear. The sample consisted of peripheral blood or thyroid tissue (not recorded which). In nucleotides, the CDR3 is TGTGCCAGTAGTATCGAGAGAAACACTGAAGCTTTCTTT. Its protein is CASSIERNTEAFF.